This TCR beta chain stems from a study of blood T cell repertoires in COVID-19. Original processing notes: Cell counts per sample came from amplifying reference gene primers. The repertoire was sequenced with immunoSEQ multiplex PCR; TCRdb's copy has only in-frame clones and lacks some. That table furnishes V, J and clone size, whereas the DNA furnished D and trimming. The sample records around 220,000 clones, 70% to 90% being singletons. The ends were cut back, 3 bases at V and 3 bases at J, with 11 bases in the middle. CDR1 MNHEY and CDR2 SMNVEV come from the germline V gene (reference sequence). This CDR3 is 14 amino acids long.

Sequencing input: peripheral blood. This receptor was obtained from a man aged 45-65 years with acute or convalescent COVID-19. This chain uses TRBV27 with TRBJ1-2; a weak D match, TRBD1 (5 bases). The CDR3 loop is CASSFGGMHYGYTF. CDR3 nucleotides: TGTGCCAGCAGTTTTGGGGGGATGCACTATGGCTACACCTTC.